Below, 31 T cell receptor beta chains from the same sample are listed, as sequenced in a study of cytomegalovirus exposure and HLA in healthy donors. This PCR relied on a set of 60 Vbeta primers and 13 Jbeta primers. Some clones are missing from TCRdb's copy, which holds only in-frame ones; the method was immunoSEQ multiplex PCR. Of approximately 160,000 clones listed, approximately 85% were seen once; the top ten hold less than 1%. The sequenced material came from PBMCs. These receptors were taken from a girl aged 2 to 10 in good health and CMV-seropositive.

The V call is TRBV10-1, the J call TRBJ1-1, with unresolved D. The CDR3 totals 13 residues. The ends were cut back, 5 bases at V and 3 bases at J, with 10 bases in the middle. In germline, CDR1 is WNHNN, CDR2 SYGVQD (reference sequence). CDR3 protein: CASSYGKYTEAFF. The CDR3 nucleotides are TGCGCCAGCAGTTACGGGAAGTACACTGAAGCTTTCTTT.

The chain links TRBV2 to TRBJ2-3, with D perhaps matching TRBD2 (6 bases). Germline CDR1 and CDR2: SNHLY and FYNNEI. The V gene lost 6 bases and the J gene lost 7 bases, with 17 bases spanning the gap. This CDR3 is 14 amino acids long. The DNA for the CDR3 is TGTGCCAGCAGGGGGCGGGAACCCACTTATACGCAGTATTTT. Protein sequence: CASRGREPTYTQYF.

The gene calls are TRBV29-1 and TRBJ2-5, with D perhaps TRBD2 (6 bases). From germline, CDR1 is SQVTM and CDR2 ANQGSEA. The germline V and J ends were trimmed by 3 bases and 5 bases, with 13 bases remaining between them. The length of the CDR3 is 13 residues. The CDR3, as DNA: TGCAGCGTTGATTCTAGCGAGTGGGAGACCCAGTACTTC. Amino acids: CSVDSSEWETQYF.

The V and J genes are TRBV6-5 and TRBJ1-5; 8 positions agree with TRBD1. CDR1 is MNHEY and CDR2 is SVGAGI in the germline V gene. This CDR3 spans 15 amino acids. V trimming: 4 bases; J trimming: 2 bases; junction bases outside the gene matches: 4. CDR3 region: CASSSGGSGNQPQHF. Here the CDR3 DNA reads TGTGCCAGCAGTTCAGGGGGCTCAGGCAATCAGCCCCAGCATTTT.

The chain combines TRBV9 with TRBJ2-3, with TRBD2 matching 7 bases. Germline CDR1 and CDR2: SGDLS and YYNGEE. The V segment lost 0 bases and the J segment 1 base; nucleotides outside the gene matches: 2. This CDR3 has 15 residues. The CDR3, as DNA: TGTGCCAGCAGCGTAGGACTAGCTCGCACAGATACGCAGTATTTT. This sequence encodes CASSVGLARTDTQYF.

The chain has TRBV7-9 and TRBJ2-7; 7 bases agree with TRBD1. The V gene end was trimmed by 5 bases and the J gene end by 5 bases; junction bases not matched to a gene: 3. Germline V gene sequence: CDR1 SEHNR, CDR2 FQNEAQ (reference sequence). The CDR3 totals 12 residues. Here the CDR3 reads CASSRTGNEQYF. The DNA for the CDR3 is TGTGCCAGCAGCCGGACAGGTAACGAGCAGTACTTC.

The gene calls are TRBV4-1 and TRBJ2-7; 9 positions match TRBD2. The length of the CDR3 is 15 residues. CDR1 MGHRA and CDR2 YSYEKL come from the germline V gene. Trimming removed 1 base from V and 2 bases from J; junction bases left unmatched: 3. CDR3 sequence (DNA): TGCGCCAGCAGCCAAGTTAGCGGGAGCCCCTACGAGCAGTACTTC. Translation gives CASSQVSGSPYEQYF.

The V and J genes are TRBV28 and TRBJ2-7, with TRBD1 identical over 7 bases. The length of the CDR3 is 17 residues. The V gene's germline CDR1 is MDHEN and CDR2 SYDVKM. Germline trimming cut 4 bases from V and 6 bases from J; bases unmatched to any gene: 18. CDR3 in DNA: TGTGCCAGCAGTTCCCCCGAGGGGGCGCCCACCCTGCCCGAGCAGTACTTC. It specifies CASSSPEGAPTLPEQYF.

The chain carries TRBV27 and TRBJ2-7; 13 positions agree with TRBD2. The trim removed 5 bases at V and 2 bases at J, leaving 3 bases unmatched. CDR3 length: 15 residues. The V gene's germline CDR1 is MNHEY and CDR2 SMNVEV (reference sequence). In nucleotides, the CDR3 is TGTGCCAGCAGTATAGGACTAGCGGGAGCCTACGAGCAGTACTTC. The encoded protein is CASSIGLAGAYEQYF.

The chain carries TRBV13 and TRBJ2-5; TRBD1 matches 8 bases. V was clipped by 5 bases and J by 5 bases; unmatched bases: 10. CDR1 is PRHDT, CDR2 FYEKMQ, per germline (reference sequence). This CDR3 comprises 15 residues. CDR3 protein: CASSIRTGSDETQYF. CDR3 coding DNA: TGTGCCAGCAGCATTAGGACAGGGTCGGATGAGACCCAGTACTTC.

In this sample, this clone turned up a few times. This chain uses TRBV4-1 with TRBJ1-2, with 11 nucleotides matching TRBD1. Germline lookup yields CDR1 MGHRA and CDR2 YSYEKL. V gave up 3 bases and J gave up 2 bases; unmatched junction bases: 2. The CDR3 runs 15 residues. CDR3 in amino acids: CASSQGQGGNYGYTF. The CDR3 DNA reads TGCGCCAGCAGCCAGGGACAGGGGGGGAACTATGGCTACACCTTC.

This clone was seen only a few times. The chain links TRBV4-2 to TRBJ2-7, with D possibly matching TRBD1 (6 bases). CDR1 is LGHNA, CDR2 YNFKEQ, per germline. The CDR3 contains 14 residues. Trimming cost V 4 bases and J 0 bases, with 10 bases left between them. DNA of the CDR3: TGTGCCAGCAGCCCTAGGACAGACTCCTACGAGCAGTACTTC. It is translated as CASSPRTDSYEQYF.

The rearrangement uses TRBV27 and TRBJ2-3; D ambiguous. Germline-derived CDR1 and CDR2 are MNHEY and SMNVEV (reference sequence). V lost 8 bases, J lost 0 bases, and 6 bases lay in between. The CDR3 is 12 residues long. The CDR3 DNA is TGTGCCAGCGAGTACAGCACAGATACGCAGTATTTT. Protein product: CASEYSTDTQYF.

The CDR3 protein is CASSSTGGGETQYF. DNA of the CDR3: TGTGCCAGCAGCTCAACAGGGGGCGGAGAGACCCAGTACTTC. This rearrangement joins TRBV7-3 to TRBJ2-5, with 9 bases that match TRBD1. This CDR3 contains 14 residues. CDR1 is SGHTA, CDR2 FQGTGA, per germline. The ends lost 4 bases at V and 4 bases at J; junction bases unmatched: 4.

The chain is built from TRBV9 and TRBJ1-1; D is ambiguous. The CDR3 has 15 amino acids. CDR1 and CDR2 (germline): SGDLS, YYNGEE. Between the trimmed V and J ends, which lost 0 bases and 4 bases, there was a span of 13 bases. The CDR3 DNA reads as TGTGCCAGCAGCGTAGAGGGAGGTCGGGGCACTGAAGCTTTCTTT. Its protein product is CASSVEGGRGTEAFF.

The CDR3 reads CASSLVQGYSNQPQHF. The DNA of the CDR3 is TGTGCCAGCAGTCTCGTACAGGGATATAGCAATCAGCCCCAGCATTTT. The V call is TRBV28, the J call TRBJ1-5, with a weak D call TRBD1 (6 bases). The CDR3 is made up of 16 amino acids. V lost 5 bases and J 0 bases, leaving 14 bases between the germline ends. Germline V CDR1 and CDR2: MDHEN, SYDVKM.

The chain combines TRBV7-9 with TRBJ1-5, with D possibly being TRBD1 (6 bases). V shed 5 bases and J shed 7 bases, with 21 bases lying between them. This CDR3 comprises 16 residues. Looked up from germline, CDR1 is SEHNR and CDR2 is FQNEAQ (reference sequence). The CDR3 nucleotides read TGTGCCAGCAGCCCAGCAAAAGGGCAGGGGCCGCAGCCCCAGCATTTT. Translating gives CASSPAKGQGPQPQHF.

J is TRBJ2-7 and V is TRBV7-9; perhaps TRBD2 as D (7 bases). The CDR3 runs to 15 residues. The ends were cut back, 2 bases at V and 4 bases at J, with 15 bases in the middle. The germline V gene encodes CDR1 SEHNR and CDR2 FQNEAQ (reference sequence). The CDR3 sequence: CASSLKGGRDYEQYF. The CDR3 DNA sequence: TGTGCCAGCAGCTTAAAAGGGGGGAGGGATTACGAGCAGTACTTC.

J is TRBJ2-1 and V is TRBV5-1; TRBD2 matches 13 bases. This CDR3 is built from 17 residues. CDR1 and CDR2 from the germline V gene are SGHRS and YFSETQ. V lost 3 bases, J lost 7 bases, and 10 bases stayed unmatched. DNA of the CDR3: TGCGCCAGCAGCTCTACTAGCGGGAGGGTCCTTTTGAATGAGCAGTTCTTC. It is translated as CASSSTSGRVLLNEQFF.

This clone was found once. The V call is TRBV19, the J call TRBJ2-5; 7 nucleotides agree with TRBD1. The J call may be faulty, since TRBJ2-7 better matches the DNA end. Germline CDR1 and CDR2: LNHDA and SQIVND (reference sequence). The CDR3 runs 13 residues. The CDR3 protein is CASSKGQRDEQYF. The CDR3, as DNA: TGTGCCAGTAGTAAGGGACAGAGGGACGAGCAGTACTTC.

The CDR3 DNA is TGTGCCTGGACCCGTGGCGGGAGCTCCTACGAGCAGTACTTC. This translates into CAWTRGGSSYEQYF. This chain uses TRBV30 with TRBJ2-7; 7 positions agree with TRBD2. Unmatched junction bases numbered 6, after V lost 4 bases and J lost 0 bases. CDR1 is GTSNPN, CDR2 SVGIG, per germline (reference sequence). This CDR3 region has 14 residues.

The V and J genes are TRBV30 and TRBJ2-2, with 8 bases identical to TRBD2. CDR1 and CDR2 (germline): GTSNPN, SVGIG (reference sequence). CDR3 length: 18 amino acids. With V trimmed by 0 bases and J by 2 bases, 11 bases remained unmatched. The CDR3 loop is CAWSVPTSGRGNTGELFF. DNA for the CDR3: TGTGCCTGGAGTGTACCCACAAGCGGGAGAGGAAACACCGGGGAGCTGTTTTTT.

The rearrangement joins TRBV2 to TRBJ2-1, with TRBD2 identical over 7 bases. J was trimmed by 5 bases and V by 6 bases; bases with no gene match: 13. CDR3 length: 16 amino acids. The V gene's germline CDR1 is SNHLY and CDR2 FYNNEI. CDR3 sequence: CASSQGGLAVNNEQFF. CDR3 nucleotide sequence: TGTGCCAGCAGCCAGGGTGGTCTAGCGGTAAACAATGAGCAGTTCTTC.

J is TRBJ1-5 and V is TRBV5-1; D is unclear. CDR3 length: 14 residues. The V and J ends lost 0 bases and 1 base respectively, with 5 bases between them. The germline V gene has CDR1 SGHRS and CDR2 YFSETQ. This CDR3 reads CASSLDSSNQPQHF. The DNA of the CDR3 is TGCGCCAGCAGCTTGGATAGCAGCAATCAGCCCCAGCATTTT.

This chain's CDR3 is CASSTPREQFF. In nucleotides, the CDR3 is TGCGCCAGCAGCACACCCAGGGAGCAGTTCTTC. The chain recombines TRBV10-2 with TRBJ2-1; D remains ambiguous. The CDR3 contains 11 residues. Trimming removed 6 bases at V and 10 bases at J, with 10 bases between. Germline CDR1 is WSHSY and CDR2 is SAAADI.

This rearrangement joins TRBV5-1 to TRBJ2-4; D might be TRBD1 (6 bases). Between the trimmed V and J ends, which lost 0 bases and 8 bases, there was a span of 12 bases. Germline V gene data show CDR1 as SGHRS and CDR2 as YFSETQ. The CDR3 loop spans 14 amino acids. The CDR3, as DNA: TGCGCCAGCAGCTTGGACCAGGGGATGGACATTCAGTACTTC. This encodes CASSLDQGMDIQYF.

The chain carries TRBV30 and TRBJ2-7, with 8 bases lining up with TRBD2. The V segment lost 7 bases and the J segment 3 bases; nucleotides outside the gene matches: 14. This CDR3 has 15 residues. CDR1 and CDR2 from the germline V gene are GTSNPN and SVGIG (reference sequence). The CDR3 region is CASALGAGVNYEQYF. CDR3 nucleotides: TGTGCCTCGGCCCTAGGAGCGGGAGTTAACTACGAGCAGTACTTC.

V is TRBV13 and J is TRBJ1-5; no clear D. Germline CDR1 and CDR2: PRHDT and FYEKMQ (reference sequence). The CDR3 spans 15 residues. The V and J ends lost 0 bases and 1 base respectively, with 7 bases between them. This CDR3 reads CASSLGSGSNQPQHF. For the CDR3, the DNA is TGTGCCAGCAGCTTAGGTAGCGGAAGCAATCAGCCCCAGCATTTT.

V is TRBV6-6 and J is TRBJ1-5; D call uncertain. CDR3 size: 13 residues. Germline CDR1 and CDR2: MNHNY and SVGAGI (reference sequence). The V gene lost 6 bases and the J gene lost 6 bases, with 12 bases spanning the gap. CDR3 DNA: TGTGCCAGCAGCCCCGGTCCGGGTCAGCCCCAGCATTTT. Protein product: CASSPGPGQPQHF.

The chain links TRBV5-4 to TRBJ2-1, with 11 nucleotides matching TRBD2. V gave up 2 bases and J gave up 7 bases; unmatched junction bases: 2. This CDR3 region has 14 residues. Per germline, CDR1 SGHNT and CDR2 YYREEE (reference sequence). The CDR3 spells CASSFSGRENEQFF. The CDR3 DNA reads as TGTGCCAGCAGCTTTAGCGGGAGGGAGAATGAGCAGTTCTTC.

In this sample, this clone turned up a few times. The V call is TRBV7-9, the J call TRBJ1-5, with unresolved D. The CDR3 contains 12 residues. Germline CDR1 SEHNR, CDR2 FQNEAQ (reference sequence). V lost 4 bases to trimming and J lost 4 bases, with 5 bases between them. The CDR3 nucleotides read TGTGCCAGCAGCTCCACTAATCAGCCCCAGCATTTT. The encoded protein is CASSSTNQPQHF. Filled out from reference TRBV7-9 and TRBJ1-5, the complete variable domain reads DTGVSQNPRHKITKRGQNVTFRCDPISEHNRLYWYRQTLGQGPEFLTYFQNEAQLEKSRLLSDRFSAERPKGSFSTLEIQRTEQGDSAMYLCASSSTNQPQHFGDGTRLSIL.